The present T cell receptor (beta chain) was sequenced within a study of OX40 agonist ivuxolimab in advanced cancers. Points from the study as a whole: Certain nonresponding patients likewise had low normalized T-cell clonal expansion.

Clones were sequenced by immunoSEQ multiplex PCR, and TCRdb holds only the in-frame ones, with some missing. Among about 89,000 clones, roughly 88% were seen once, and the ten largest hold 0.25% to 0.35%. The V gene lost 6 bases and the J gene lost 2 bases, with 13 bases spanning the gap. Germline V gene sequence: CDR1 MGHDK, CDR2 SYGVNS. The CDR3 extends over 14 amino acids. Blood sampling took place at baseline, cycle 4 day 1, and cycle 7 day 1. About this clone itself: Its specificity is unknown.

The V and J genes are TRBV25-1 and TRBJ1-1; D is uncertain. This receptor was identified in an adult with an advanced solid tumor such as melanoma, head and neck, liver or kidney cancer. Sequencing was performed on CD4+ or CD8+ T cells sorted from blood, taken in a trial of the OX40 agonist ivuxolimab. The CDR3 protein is CASRPIDLNTEAFF. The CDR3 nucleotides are TGTGCCAGCAGACCCATAGACCTTAACACTGAAGCTTTCTTT.